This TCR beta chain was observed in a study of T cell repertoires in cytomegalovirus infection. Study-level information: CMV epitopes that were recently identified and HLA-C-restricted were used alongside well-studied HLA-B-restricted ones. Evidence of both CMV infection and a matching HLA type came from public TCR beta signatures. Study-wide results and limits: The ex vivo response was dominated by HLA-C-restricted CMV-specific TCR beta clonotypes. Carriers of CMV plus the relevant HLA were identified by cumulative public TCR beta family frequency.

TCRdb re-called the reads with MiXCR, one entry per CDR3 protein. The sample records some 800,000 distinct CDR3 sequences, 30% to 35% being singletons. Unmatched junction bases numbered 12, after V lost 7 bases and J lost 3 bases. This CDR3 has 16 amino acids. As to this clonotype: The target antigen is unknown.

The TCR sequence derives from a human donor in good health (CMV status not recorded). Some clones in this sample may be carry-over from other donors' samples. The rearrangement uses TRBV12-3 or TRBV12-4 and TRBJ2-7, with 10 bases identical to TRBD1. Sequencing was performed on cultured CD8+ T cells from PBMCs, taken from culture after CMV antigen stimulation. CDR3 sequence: CASKRPGTGVGYEQYF. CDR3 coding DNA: TGTGCCAGCAAAAGACCCGGGACAGGGGTCGGCTACGAGCAGTACTTC.